Listed below are T cell receptor beta chains from one sample, sequenced in a study of radiotherapy plus CTLA-4 blockade in lung cancer. Profiling relied on immunoSEQ multiplex PCR, and the TCRdb table lists in-frame clones only, not all of them. The data hold tens of thousands of clones, with approximately 80% observed a single time. Source: peripheral blood, taken from a patient treated with radiotherapy plus ipilimumab. The origin of the receptors is a human donor with non-small cell lung cancer who had stable disease on radiotherapy plus ipilimumab. CDR3s include the opening cysteine and the closing phenylalanine or tryptophan. The order of the fields is D gene, clone size, V gene, J gene, CDR3 protein, CDR3 DNA. D genes are given only for firm matches. Not all rows give a size; the values are once, few, many and, for expanded clones, a class.

>.|.|TRBV5-1|TRBJ2-5
CASSLRDTQGETQYF
TGCGCCAGCAGCTTGCGGGACACCCAGGGGGAGACCCAGTACTTC
>.|.|TRBV30|TRBJ2-5
CAWSVRLSETQYF
TGTGCCTGGAGTGTGAGACTTTCGGAGACCCAGTACTTC
>.|.|TRBV7-9|TRBJ1-2
CASSSPRAGAYGYTF
TGTGCCAGCAGCTCACCGAGGGCAGGGGCCTATGGCTACACCTTC
>.|.|TRBV7-3|TRBJ2-7
CASSLTSGSLISYEQYF
TGTGCCAGCAGCTTAACTTCGGGCTCTTTAATCTCCTACGAGCAGTACTTC
>TRBD1|few|TRBV6-6|TRBJ2-7
CASSRTGGSYEQYF
TGTGCCAGCAGTAGGACAGGGGGCTCCTACGAGCAGTACTTC
>TRBD1|.|TRBV10-3|TRBJ2-1
CAISGTGGFAAEQFF
TGTGCCATCAGTGGGACAGGGGGCTTTGCTGCTGAGCAGTTCTTC
>.|few|TRBV14|TRBJ2-1
CASSQGLRTNNEQFF
TGTGCCAGCAGCCAAGGGCTGCGGACAAACAATGAGCAGTTCTTC
>.|.|TRBV2|TRBJ2-5
CASSYAAAGLETQYF
TGTGCCAGCAGTTATGCCGCGGCAGGGCTGGAGACCCAGTACTTC
>TRBD1|.|TRBV5-1|TRBJ1-1
CASSLGQGSAAFF
TGCGCCAGCAGCTTGGGACAGGGTTCCGCAGCTTTCTTT
>.|.|TRBV4-1|TRBJ2-6
CASSPIRVGANVLTF
TGCGCCAGCAGCCCCATTCGTGTTGGGGCCAACGTCCTGACTTTC
>.|few|TRBV2|TRBJ1-6
CAESGGDYLNSPLHF
TGTGCCGAGTCGGGGGGGGACTACCTTAATTCACCCCTCCACTTT
>.|.|TRBV5-4|TRBJ1-4
CASSSTQFATNEKLFF
TGTGCCAGCAGCTCAACCCAATTTGCAACTAATGAAAAACTGTTTTTT
>.|.|TRBV5-6|TRBJ1-3
CASSLDGLGGGTIYF
TGTGCCAGCAGCTTGGATGGGTTAGGAGGAGGCACCATATATTTT
>.|.|TRBV27|TRBJ2-7
CASSFSGFPAEQYF
TGTGCCAGCAGTTTTTCGGGGTTTCCAGCCGAGCAGTACTTC
>TRBD2|.|TRBV6-1|TRBJ2-3
CASSKARTSGLATSTDTQYF
TGTGCCAGCAGTAAAGCCCGGACTAGCGGGCTGGCTACTAGCACAGATACGCAGTATTTT
>.|.|TRBV7-8|TRBJ2-2
CASERRTRGNTGELFF
TGTGCCAGCGAGCGACGTACGCGGGGGAACACCGGGGAGCTGTTTTTT
>.|.|TRBV19|TRBJ2-1
CATGLVNNEQFF
TGTGCCACGGGACTGGTTAACAATGAGCAGTTCTTC
>.|.|TRBV5-1|TRBJ2-7
CASSLRDNSYEQYF
TGCGCCAGCAGCTTGCGGGACAACTCCTACGAGCAGTACTTC
>TRBD1|.|TRBV28|TRBJ1-5
CASSLIRGNQPQHF
TGTGCCAGCAGTTTAATCAGGGGGAATCAGCCCCAGCATTTT
>TRBD1|.|TRBV19|TRBJ2-5
CASSRDREETQYF
TGTGCCAGTAGTAGAGACAGGGAAGAGACCCAGTACTTC
>.|.|TRBV5-1|TRBJ1-1
CASSFAVNTEAFF
TGCGCCAGCAGCTTCGCGGTAAACACTGAAGCTTTCTTT
>.|.|TRBV2|TRBJ2-1
CASSEGGVVPNEQFF
TGTGCCAGCAGTGAGGGGGGTGTGGTACCCAATGAGCAGTTCTTC
>TRBD1|.|TRBV7-2|TRBJ2-7
CASSLRDRGGPSSYEQYF
TGTGCCAGCAGCTTGAGGGACAGGGGGGGACCGAGCTCCTACGAGCAGTACTTC
>.|.|TRBV18|TRBJ1-5
CASSPRAEDQPQHF
TGTGCCAGCTCACCACGGGCGGAGGATCAGCCCCAGCATTTT
>TRBD2|.|TRBV7-9|TRBJ2-1
CASSRSGASYNEQFF
TGTGCCAGCAGCCGTAGCGGGGCGTCCTACAATGAGCAGTTCTTC
>.|.|TRBV7-2|TRBJ2-7
CASRGGAYSYEQYF
TGTGCCAGCAGGGGGGGGGCCTACTCCTACGAGCAGTACTTC
>.|.|TRBV6-5|TRBJ1-1
CASSYTMNTEAFF
TGTGCCAGCAGTTACACAATGAACACTGAAGCTTTCTTT
>.|.|TRBV14|TRBJ2-7
CASSQDRGNQYF
TGTGCCAGCAGCCAAGATAGGGGGAATCAGTACTTC
>TRBD2|.|TRBV30|TRBJ2-3
CAWSVGRESDTQYF
TGTGCCTGGAGTGTAGGGCGGGAGTCAGATACGCAGTATTTT
>.|.|TRBV4-2|TRBJ1-1
CASSQDALGTEAFF
TGTGCCAGCAGCCAAGATGCCTTGGGGACTGAAGCTTTCTTT
>.|.|TRBV18|TRBJ2-1
CASSPYNEQFF
TGTGCCAGCTCACCCTACAATGAGCAGTTCTTC
>.|.|TRBV10-3|TRBJ1-6
CAIRDTRSSYNSPLHF
TGTGCCATCAGGGACACCCGGAGCTCCTATAATTCACCCCTCCACTTT
>.|.|TRBV6-1|TRBJ2-2
CASSDTGELFF
TGTGCCAGCAGTGACACCGGGGAGCTGTTTTTT
>TRBD1|.|TRBV6-1|TRBJ2-1
CASTMDRNEQFF
TGTGCCAGCACAATGGACAGGAATGAGCAGTTCTTC
>.|.|TRBV6-1|TRBJ2-3
CASSAESLRAQYF
TGTGCCAGCAGTGCTGAGTCCCTAAGGGCGCAGTATTTT
>.|.|TRBV5-1|TRBJ2-2
CASSLSGKVTGELFF
TGCGCCAGCAGCTTGAGTGGGAAGGTCACCGGGGAGCTGTTTTTT
>.|.|TRBV5-8|TRBJ1-5
CASSLLLASNQPQHF
TGTGCCAGCAGCTTGCTCCTAGCCAGCAATCAGCCCCAGCATTTT
>.|.|TRBV5-4|TRBJ2-3
CASSLGRPAGTSTDTQYF
TGTGCCAGCAGCTTGGGGCGGCCGGCGGGGACCTCCACAGATACGCAGTATTTT
>.|.|TRBV29-1|TRBJ2-1
CSVASGSNEQFF
TGCAGCGTTGCGTCGGGGAGCAATGAGCAGTTCTTC
>TRBD1|.|TRBV7-6|TRBJ2-7
CASSFLGALTGTEVGEQYF
TGTGCCAGCAGCTTTCTGGGAGCTTTAACCGGGACAGAGGTGGGAGAGCAGTACTTC
>.|.|TRBV14|TRBJ2-5
CASSQGVGSYQETQYF
TGTGCCAGCAGCCAAGGGGTCGGCAGTTACCAAGAGACCCAGTACTTC
>.|.|TRBV10-2|TRBJ2-4
CASSESRLVAKNIQYF
TGCGCCAGCAGTGAGTCGAGGCTAGTAGCCAAAAACATTCAGTACTTC
>TRBD2|.|TRBV5-1|TRBJ2-5
CASSLGLDGGETQYF
TGCGCCAGCAGCCTCGGACTAGATGGCGGGGAGACCCAGTACTTC
>.|.|TRBV5-1|TRBJ2-1
CASSLGSRFPHNEQFF
TGCGCCAGCAGCTTGGGTTCCCGGTTCCCTCACAATGAGCAGTTCTTC
>.|.|TRBV19|TRBJ2-5
CASRGGPGGTQYF
TGTGCCAGTAGGGGGGGACCCGGCGGGACCCAGTACTTC
>.|.|TRBV5-1|TRBJ2-5
CASSLGGFAAQETQYF
TGCGCCAGCAGCTTGGGAGGCTTTGCGGCCCAAGAGACCCAGTACTTC
>TRBD1|.|TRBV29-1|TRBJ2-7
CSVTGGKTYEQYF
TGCAGCGTTACAGGGGGCAAGACCTACGAGCAGTACTTC
>TRBD1|.|TRBV28|TRBJ2-7
CASSSSGTGGSYEQYF
TGTGCCAGCAGTTCGTCCGGGACAGGGGGGTCCTACGAGCAGTACTTC
>.|.|TRBV11-2|TRBJ1-1
CASSPGGTEAFF
TGTGCCAGCAGCCCCGGAGGCACTGAAGCTTTCTTT
>.|.|TRBV6-4|TRBJ1-2
CASSTNTHPYGYTF
TGTGCCAGCAGTACAAACACCCACCCCTATGGCTACACCTTC
>.|.|TRBV19|TRBJ1-5
CASRDLSNQPQHF
TGTGCCAGTAGGGACCTTAGCAATCAGCCCCAGCATTTT
>.|.|TRBV2|TRBJ1-6
CASSERGDGSPLHF
TGTGCCAGCAGTGAGAGAGGGGATGGTTCACCCCTCCACTTT
>.|.|TRBV28|TRBJ1-4
CASSTTGKREKLFF
TGTGCCAGCAGTACCACAGGGAAAAGGGAAAAACTGTTTTTT
>TRBD2|.|TRBV6-1|TRBJ2-7
CASSEALVAGGYEQYF
TGTGCCAGCAGTGAAGCGTTGGTAGCGGGGGGGTACGAGCAGTACTTC